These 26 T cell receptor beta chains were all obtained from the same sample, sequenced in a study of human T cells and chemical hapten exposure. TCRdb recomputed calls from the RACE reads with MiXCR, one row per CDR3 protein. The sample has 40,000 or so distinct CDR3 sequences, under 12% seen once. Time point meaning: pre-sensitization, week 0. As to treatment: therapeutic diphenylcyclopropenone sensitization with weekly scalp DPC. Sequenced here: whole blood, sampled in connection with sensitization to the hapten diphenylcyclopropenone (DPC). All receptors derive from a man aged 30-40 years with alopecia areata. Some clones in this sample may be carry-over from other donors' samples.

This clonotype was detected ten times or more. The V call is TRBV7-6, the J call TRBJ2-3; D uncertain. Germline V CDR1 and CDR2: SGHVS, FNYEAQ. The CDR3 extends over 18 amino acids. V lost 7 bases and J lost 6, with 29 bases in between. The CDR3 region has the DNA TGTGCCAGCACCACCCACCCGATCTCTCGGGCGAATTTGGATACGCAGTATTTT. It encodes CASTTHPISRANLDTQYF.

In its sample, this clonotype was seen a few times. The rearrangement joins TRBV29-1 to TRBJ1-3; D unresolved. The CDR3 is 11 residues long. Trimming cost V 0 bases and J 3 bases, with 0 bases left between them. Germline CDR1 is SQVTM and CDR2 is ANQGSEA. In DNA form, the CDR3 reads TGCAGCGTTGAAGATGGAAACACCATATATTTT. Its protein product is CSVEDGNTIYF.

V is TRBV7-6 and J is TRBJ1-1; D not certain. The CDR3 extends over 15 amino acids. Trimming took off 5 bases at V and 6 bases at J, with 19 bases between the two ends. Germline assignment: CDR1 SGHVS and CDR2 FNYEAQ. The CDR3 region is CASSGGPTVSAEAFF. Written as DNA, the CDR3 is TGTGCCAGCAGCGGAGGCCCCACTGTATCTGCTGAAGCTTTCTTT.

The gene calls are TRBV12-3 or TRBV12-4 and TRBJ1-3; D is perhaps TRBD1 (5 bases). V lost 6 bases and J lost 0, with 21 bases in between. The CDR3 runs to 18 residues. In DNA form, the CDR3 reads TGTGCCAGCAGCTGGACACCCCCAGGACGCGGCTCTGGAAACACCATATATTTT. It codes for CASSWTPPGRGSGNTIYF.

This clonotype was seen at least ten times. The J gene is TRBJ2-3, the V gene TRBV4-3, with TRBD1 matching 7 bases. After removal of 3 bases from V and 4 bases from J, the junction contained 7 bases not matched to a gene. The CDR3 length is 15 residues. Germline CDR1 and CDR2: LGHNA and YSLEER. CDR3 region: CASSHGVGGPDTQYF. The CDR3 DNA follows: TGCGCCAGCAGCCACGGAGTAGGGGGCCCAGATACGCAGTATTTT.

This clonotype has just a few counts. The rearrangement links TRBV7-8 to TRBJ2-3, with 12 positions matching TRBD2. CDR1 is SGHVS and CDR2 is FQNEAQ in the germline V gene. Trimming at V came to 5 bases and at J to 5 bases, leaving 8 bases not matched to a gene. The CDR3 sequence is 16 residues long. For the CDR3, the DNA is TGTGCCAGCAGCGCCCGACTAGCGGGAGTTAGAGATACGCAGTATTTT. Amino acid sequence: CASSARLAGVRDTQYF.

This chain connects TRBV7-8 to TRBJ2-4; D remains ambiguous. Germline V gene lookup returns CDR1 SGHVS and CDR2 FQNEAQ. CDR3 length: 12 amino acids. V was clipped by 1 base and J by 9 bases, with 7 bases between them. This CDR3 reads CASSLGPGIQYF. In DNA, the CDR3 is TGTGCCAGCAGCTTAGGCCCAGGCATTCAGTACTTC.

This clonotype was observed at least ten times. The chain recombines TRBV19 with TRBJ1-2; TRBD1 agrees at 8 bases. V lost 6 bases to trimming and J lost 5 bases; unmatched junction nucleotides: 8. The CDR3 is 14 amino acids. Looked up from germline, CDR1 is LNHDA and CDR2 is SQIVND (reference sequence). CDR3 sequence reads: CASSRTGGDYGYTF. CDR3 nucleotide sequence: TGTGCCAGTAGCCGAACAGGGGGAGATTATGGCTACACCTTC. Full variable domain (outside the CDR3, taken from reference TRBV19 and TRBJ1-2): DGGITQSPKYLFRKEGQNVTLSCEQNLNHDAMYWYRQDPGQGLRLIYYSQIVNDFQKGDIAEGYSVSREKKESFPLTVTSAQKNPTAFYLCASSRTGGDYGYTFGSGTRLTVV.

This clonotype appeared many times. The DNA for the CDR3 is TGTGCCAGCAGCCAAGAGCTAGGTATATCGGGCTACACCTTC. Translation: CASSQELGISGYTF. The chain is built from TRBV4-2 and TRBJ1-2; D not resolved. From germline, CDR1 is LGHNA and CDR2 YNFKEQ. With 0 bases removed from V and 8 bases from J, the gap between germline ends came to 13 bases. The CDR3 totals 14 residues.

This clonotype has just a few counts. The CDR3 region has the DNA TGTGCCAGCAGCTTAAGGGTCGCCTACGAGCAGTACTTC. Translated, it gives CASSLRVAYEQYF. This rearrangement joins TRBV7-2 to TRBJ2-7, with unresolved D. The CDR3 length is 13 residues. Between the trimmed V and J ends, which lost 2 bases and 2 bases, there was a span of 7 bases. Germline CDR1 reads SGHTA; CDR2 reads FQGNSA.

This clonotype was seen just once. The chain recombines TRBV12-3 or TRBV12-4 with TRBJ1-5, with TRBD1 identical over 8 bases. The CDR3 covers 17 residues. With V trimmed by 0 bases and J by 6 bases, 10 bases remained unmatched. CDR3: CASSLAGGGQGGQPQHF. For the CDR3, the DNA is TGTGCCAGCAGTTTAGCTGGAGGAGGACAGGGCGGTCAGCCCCAGCATTTT.

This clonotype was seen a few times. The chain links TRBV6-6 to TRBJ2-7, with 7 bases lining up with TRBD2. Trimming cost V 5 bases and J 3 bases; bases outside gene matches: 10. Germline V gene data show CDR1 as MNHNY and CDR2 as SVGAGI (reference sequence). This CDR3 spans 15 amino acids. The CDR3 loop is CASSERGDGGYEQYF. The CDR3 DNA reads TGTGCCAGCAGTGAGCGGGGTGATGGGGGCTACGAGCAGTACTTC.

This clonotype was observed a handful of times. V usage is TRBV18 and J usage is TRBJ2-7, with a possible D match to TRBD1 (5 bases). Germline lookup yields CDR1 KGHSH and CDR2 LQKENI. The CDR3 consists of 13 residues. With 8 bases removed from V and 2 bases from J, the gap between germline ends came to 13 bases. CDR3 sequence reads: CASREQETYEQYV. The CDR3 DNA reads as TGTGCCAGCCGAGAACAGGAAACCTACGAGCAGTACGTC.

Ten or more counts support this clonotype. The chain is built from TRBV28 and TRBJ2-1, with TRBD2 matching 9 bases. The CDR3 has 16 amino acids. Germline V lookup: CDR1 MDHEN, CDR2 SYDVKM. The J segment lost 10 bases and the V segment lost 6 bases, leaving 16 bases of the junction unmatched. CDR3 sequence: CASSPLISGRGGEQFF. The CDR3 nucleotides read TGTGCCAGCAGCCCCTTAATTAGCGGGAGAGGTGGGGAGCAGTTCTTC. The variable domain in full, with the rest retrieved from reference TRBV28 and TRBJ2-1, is DVKVTQSSRYLVKRTGEKVFLECVQDMDHENMFWYRQDPGLGLRLIYFSYDVKMKEKGDIPEGYSVSREKKERFSLILESASTNQTSMYLCASSPLISGRGGEQFFGPGTRLTVL.

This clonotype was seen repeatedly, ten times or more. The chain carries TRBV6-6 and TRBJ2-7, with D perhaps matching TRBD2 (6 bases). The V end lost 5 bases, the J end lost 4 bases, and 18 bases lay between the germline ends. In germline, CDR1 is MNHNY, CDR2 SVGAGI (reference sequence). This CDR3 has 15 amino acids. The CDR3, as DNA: TGTGCCAGCAGTCCAGTAGCGGACATTAGGTACGAGCAGTACGTC. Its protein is CASSPVADIRYEQYV.

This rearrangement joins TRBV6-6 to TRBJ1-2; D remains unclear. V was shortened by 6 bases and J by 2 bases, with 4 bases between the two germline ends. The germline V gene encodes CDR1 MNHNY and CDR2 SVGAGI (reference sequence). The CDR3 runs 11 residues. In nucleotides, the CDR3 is TGTGCCAGCAGCACAAACTATGGCTACACCTTC. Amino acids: CASSTNYGYTF.

The CDR3, as DNA: TGTGCCAGCAGTCCCATTCTGGGTGAAAAACTGTTTTTT. As protein: CASSPILGEKLFF. The chain combines TRBV6-5 with TRBJ1-4; D is unresolved. CDR1 MNHEY and CDR2 SVGAGI come from the germline V gene. V lost 5 bases, J lost 7 bases, and 11 bases lay in between. This CDR3 contains 13 residues.

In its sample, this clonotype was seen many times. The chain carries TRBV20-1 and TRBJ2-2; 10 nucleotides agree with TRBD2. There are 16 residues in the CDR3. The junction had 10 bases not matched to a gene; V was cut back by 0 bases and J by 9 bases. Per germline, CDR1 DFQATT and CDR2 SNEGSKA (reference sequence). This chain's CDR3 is CSARDLLAGSPRELFF. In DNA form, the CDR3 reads TGCAGTGCTAGAGATCTACTAGCGGGGAGCCCTCGGGAGCTGTTTTTT.

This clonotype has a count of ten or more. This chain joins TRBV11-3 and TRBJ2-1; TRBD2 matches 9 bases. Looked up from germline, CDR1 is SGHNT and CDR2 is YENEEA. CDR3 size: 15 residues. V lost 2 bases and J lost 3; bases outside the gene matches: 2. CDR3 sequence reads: CASSLLAGSYNEQFF. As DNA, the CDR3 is TGTGCCAGCAGCTTACTAGCGGGAAGCTACAATGAGCAGTTCTTC.

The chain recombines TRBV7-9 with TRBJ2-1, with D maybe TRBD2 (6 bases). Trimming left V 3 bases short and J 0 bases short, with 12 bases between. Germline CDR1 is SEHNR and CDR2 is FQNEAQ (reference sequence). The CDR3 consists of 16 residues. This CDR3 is CASSFPRGSSYNEQFF. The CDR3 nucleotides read TGTGCCAGCAGCTTCCCCCGGGGGAGCTCCTACAATGAGCAGTTCTTC.

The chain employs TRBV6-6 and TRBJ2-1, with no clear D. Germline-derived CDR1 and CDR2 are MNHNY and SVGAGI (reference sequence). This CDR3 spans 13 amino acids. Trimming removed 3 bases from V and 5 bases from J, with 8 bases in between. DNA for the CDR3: TGTGCCAGCAGTTATTTCCGGGACAATGAGCAGTTCTTC. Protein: CASSYFRDNEQFF.

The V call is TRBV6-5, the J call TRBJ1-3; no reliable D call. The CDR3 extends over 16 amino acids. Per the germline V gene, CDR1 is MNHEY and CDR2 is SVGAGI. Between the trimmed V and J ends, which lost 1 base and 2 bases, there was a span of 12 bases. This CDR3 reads CASSYYSRGAGNTIYF. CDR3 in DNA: TGTGCCAGCAGTTACTATTCGCGGGGAGCTGGAAACACCATATATTTT.

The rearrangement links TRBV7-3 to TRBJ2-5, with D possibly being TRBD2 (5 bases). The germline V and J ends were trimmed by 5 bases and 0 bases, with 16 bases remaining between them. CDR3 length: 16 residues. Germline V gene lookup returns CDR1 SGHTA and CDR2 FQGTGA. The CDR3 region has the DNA TGTGCCAGCAGCCCACTCAGGAGGACCCACCAAGAGACCCAGTACTTC. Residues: CASSPLRRTHQETQYF.

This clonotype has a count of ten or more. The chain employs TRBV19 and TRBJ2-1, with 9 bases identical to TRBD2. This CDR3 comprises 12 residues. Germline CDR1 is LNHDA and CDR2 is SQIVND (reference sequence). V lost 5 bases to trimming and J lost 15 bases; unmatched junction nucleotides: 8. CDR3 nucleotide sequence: TGTGCCAGTAGTTCGCGGGGGGGGCCGCTGTTCTTC. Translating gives CASSSRGGPLFF.

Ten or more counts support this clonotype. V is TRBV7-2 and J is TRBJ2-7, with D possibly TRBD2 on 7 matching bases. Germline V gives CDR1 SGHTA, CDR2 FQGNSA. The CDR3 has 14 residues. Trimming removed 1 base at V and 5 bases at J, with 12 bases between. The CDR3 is CASSLGRGANEQYV. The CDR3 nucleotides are TGTGCCAGCAGCTTAGGTCGGGGGGCGAACGAGCAGTACGTC.

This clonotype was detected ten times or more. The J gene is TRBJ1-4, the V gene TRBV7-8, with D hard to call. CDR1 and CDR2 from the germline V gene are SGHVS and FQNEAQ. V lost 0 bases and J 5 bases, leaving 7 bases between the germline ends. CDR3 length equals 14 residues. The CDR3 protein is CASSLATRNEKLFF. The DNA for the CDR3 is TGTGCCAGCAGCTTAGCTACCAGGAATGAAAAACTGTTTTTT.